The source of this TCR beta chain is a study of cytomegalovirus exposure and HLA in healthy donors. The overall study: Within the Caucasian-associated ancestry cluster were under 85% of the approximately 400 genotyped donors.

The PCR made use of 60 Vbeta and 13 Jbeta primers. Clones were read by immunoSEQ multiplex PCR, and TCRdb kept only the in-frame ones, dropping some. This sample's clone table lists about 48,000 clones. The CDR3 covers 14 residues. CDR1 and CDR2 from the germline V gene are SGHVS and FNYEAQ. V lost 4 bases and J lost 3, with 10 bases in between. Study-wide points: By a later analysis, the bulk of CMV-associated TCR beta chains appeared HLA-restricted. In most subjects, TCR beta sequences reportedly gave accurate predictions of HLA-A and HLA-B alleles. Exclusion applied to some V segments, including TRBV6-2 and TRBV6-3, as they were indistinguishable.

As regards this clone: Its antigen is not known.

This sequence originates from a male donor in good health and CMV-seropositive. J is TRBJ2-1 and V is TRBV7-6; the D gene is possibly TRBD1 (5 bases). Sequencing was done on a sample of PBMCs. Here the CDR3 reads CASSSSTVYNEQFF. The CDR3 nucleotides are TGTGCCAGCAGCTCCTCGACAGTCTACAATGAGCAGTTCTTC.